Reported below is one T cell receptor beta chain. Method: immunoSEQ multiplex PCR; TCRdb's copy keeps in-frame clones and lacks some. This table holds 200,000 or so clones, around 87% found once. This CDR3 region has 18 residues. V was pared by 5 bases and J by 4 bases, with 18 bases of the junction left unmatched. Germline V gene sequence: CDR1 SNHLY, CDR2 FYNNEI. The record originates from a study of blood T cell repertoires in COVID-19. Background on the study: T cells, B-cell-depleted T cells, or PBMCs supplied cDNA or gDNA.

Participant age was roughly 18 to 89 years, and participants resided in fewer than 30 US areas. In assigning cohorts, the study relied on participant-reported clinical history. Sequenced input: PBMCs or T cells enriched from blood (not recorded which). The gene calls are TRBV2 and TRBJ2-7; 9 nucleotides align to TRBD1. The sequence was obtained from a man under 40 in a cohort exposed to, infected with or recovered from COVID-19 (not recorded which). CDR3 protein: CASSFSPTQQGARYEQYF. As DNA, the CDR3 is TGTGCCAGCAGTTTTAGTCCGACGCAACAGGGGGCGCGGTACGAGCAGTACTTC.